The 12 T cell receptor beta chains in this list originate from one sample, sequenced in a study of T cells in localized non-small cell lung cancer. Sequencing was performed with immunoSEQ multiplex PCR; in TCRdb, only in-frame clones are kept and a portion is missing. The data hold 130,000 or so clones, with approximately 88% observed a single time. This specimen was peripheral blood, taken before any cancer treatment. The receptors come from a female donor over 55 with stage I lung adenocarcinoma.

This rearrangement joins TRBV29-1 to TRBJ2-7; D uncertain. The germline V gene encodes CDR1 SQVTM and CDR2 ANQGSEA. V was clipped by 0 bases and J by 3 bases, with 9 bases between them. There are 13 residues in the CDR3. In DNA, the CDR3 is TGCAGCGTTGAAGATGGAACAGACTACGAGCAGTACTTC. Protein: CSVEDGTDYEQYF.

Here the CDR3 DNA reads TGTGCCAGCAGTCTGGACGGGGGCTATGGCTACACCTTC. This encodes CASSLDGGYGYTF. This sequence joins TRBV6-1 and TRBJ1-2; D possibly corresponds to TRBD1 (5 bases). The CDR3 covers 13 residues. Germline-derived CDR1 and CDR2 are MNHNS and SASEGT. The ends were cut back, 5 bases at V and 4 bases at J, with 11 bases in the middle.

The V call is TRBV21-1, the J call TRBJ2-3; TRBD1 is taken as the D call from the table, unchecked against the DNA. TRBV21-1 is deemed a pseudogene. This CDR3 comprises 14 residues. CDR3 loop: CASSTDRILDTQYF. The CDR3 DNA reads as TGTGCCAGCAGCACCGACAGGATCTTGGATACGCAGTATTTT.

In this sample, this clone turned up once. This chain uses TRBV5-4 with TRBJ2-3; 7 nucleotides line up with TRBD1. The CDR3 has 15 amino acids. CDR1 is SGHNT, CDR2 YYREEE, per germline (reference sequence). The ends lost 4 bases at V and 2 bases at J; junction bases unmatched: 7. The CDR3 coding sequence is TGTGCCAGCAGCAAGGGGGACAGAATCACAGATACGCAGTATTTT. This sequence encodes CASSKGDRITDTQYF. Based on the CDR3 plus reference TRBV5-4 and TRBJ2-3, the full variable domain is ETGVTQSPTHLIKTRGQQVTLRCSSQSGHNTVSWYQQALGQGPQFIFQYYREEENGRGNFPPRFSGLQFPNYSSELNVNALELDDSALYLCASSKGDRITDTQYFGPGTRLTVL.

CDR3 DNA sequence: TGTGCCAGCAGTTACTCGCGGGAGCAGTACTTC. Translation gives CASSYSREQYF. The V call is TRBV6-5, the J call TRBJ2-7; D not resolved. The CDR3 consists of 11 residues. V lost 0 bases and J 7 bases, leaving 4 bases between the germline ends. Germline CDR1 and CDR2: MNHEY and SVGAGI.

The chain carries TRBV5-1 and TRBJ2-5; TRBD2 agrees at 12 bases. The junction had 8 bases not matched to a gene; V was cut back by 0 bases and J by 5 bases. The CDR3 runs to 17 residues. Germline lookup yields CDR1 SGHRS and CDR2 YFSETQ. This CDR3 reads CASSLALTSGSRETQYF. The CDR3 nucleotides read TGCGCCAGCAGCTTGGCCCTGACTAGCGGGAGTAGGGAGACCCAGTACTTC.

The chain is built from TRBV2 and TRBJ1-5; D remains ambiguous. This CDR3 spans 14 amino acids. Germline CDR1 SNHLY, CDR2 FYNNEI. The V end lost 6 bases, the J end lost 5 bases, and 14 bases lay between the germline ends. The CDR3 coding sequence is TGTGCCAGCAGCCGCCTGGGGTCGGATCAGCCCCAGCATTTT. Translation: CASSRLGSDQPQHF. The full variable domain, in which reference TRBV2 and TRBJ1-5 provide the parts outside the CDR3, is EPEVTQTPSHQVTQMGQEVILRCVPISNHLYFYWYRQILGQKVEFLVSFYNNEISEKSEIFDDQFSVERPDGSNFTLKIRSTKLEDSAMYFCASSRLGSDQPQHFGDGTRLSIL.

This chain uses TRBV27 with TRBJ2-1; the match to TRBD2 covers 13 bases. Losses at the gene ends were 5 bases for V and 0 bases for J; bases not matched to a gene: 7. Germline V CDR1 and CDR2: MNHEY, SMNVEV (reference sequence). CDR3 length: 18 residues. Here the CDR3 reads CASSTLAGGTSSYNEQFF. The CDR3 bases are TGTGCCAGCAGTACACTAGCGGGAGGGACTAGCTCCTACAATGAGCAGTTCTTC.

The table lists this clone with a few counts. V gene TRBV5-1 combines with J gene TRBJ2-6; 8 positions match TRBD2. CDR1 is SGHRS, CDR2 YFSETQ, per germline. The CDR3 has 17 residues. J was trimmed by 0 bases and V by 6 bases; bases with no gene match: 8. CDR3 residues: CASNPAGGISGANVLTF. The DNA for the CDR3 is TGCGCCAGCAACCCGGCGGGAGGTATCTCTGGGGCCAACGTCCTGACTTTC.

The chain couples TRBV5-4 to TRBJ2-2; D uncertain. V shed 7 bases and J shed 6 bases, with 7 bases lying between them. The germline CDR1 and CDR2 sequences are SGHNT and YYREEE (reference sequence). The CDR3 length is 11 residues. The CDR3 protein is CASGGPGELFF. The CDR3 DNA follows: TGTGCCAGCGGTGGGCCCGGGGAGCTGTTTTTT.

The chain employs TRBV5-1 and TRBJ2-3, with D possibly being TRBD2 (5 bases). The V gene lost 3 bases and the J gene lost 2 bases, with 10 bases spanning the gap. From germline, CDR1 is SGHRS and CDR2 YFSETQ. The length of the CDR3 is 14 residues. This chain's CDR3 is CASSSGLFTDTQYF. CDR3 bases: TGCGCCAGCAGCTCGGGATTGTTCACAGATACGCAGTATTTT.

CDR3 bases: TGTGCCAGCACCAGAAAGGGTTTGTCCTACAATGAGCAGTTCTTC. Protein sequence: CASTRKGLSYNEQFF. The chain links TRBV6-4 to TRBJ2-1; D remains unclear. The CDR3 contains 15 residues. V was shortened by 7 bases and J by 1 base, with 14 bases between the two germline ends. Germline assignment: CDR1 MRHNA and CDR2 SNTAGT.